The next 20 T cell receptor beta chains were all read from a single sample in a study of cytomegalovirus exposure and HLA in healthy donors. Both 60 Vbeta primers and 13 Jbeta primers went into the PCR. Produced via immunoSEQ multiplex PCR; TCRdb's table is partial and in-frame only. The sample records 82,000 or so clones, around 10% being singletons. The specimen sequenced was PBMCs. These receptors originate from a man between 60 and 75 years old in good health and CMV-seropositive.

This chain joins TRBV6-5 and TRBJ1-1, with 12 nucleotides matching TRBD1. Losses at the gene ends were 5 bases for V and 10 bases for J; bases not matched to a gene: 8. CDR1 is MNHEY, CDR2 SVGAGI, per germline. The CDR3 sequence is 14 residues long. CDR3 DNA: TGTGCCAGCAGTACACCGGGACAGGGGGCTGGAGCTTTCTTT. Translating it yields CASSTPGQGAGAFF.

The chain employs TRBV19 and TRBJ2-5; D remains ambiguous. This CDR3 has 13 amino acids. Germline V gene lookup returns CDR1 LNHDA and CDR2 SQIVND (reference sequence). With 4 bases removed from V and 1 base from J, the gap between germline ends came to 7 bases. DNA of the CDR3: TGTGCCAGTAGTACTCAGATCCAAGAGACCCAGTACTTC. Translation: CASSTQIQETQYF. Based on the CDR3 plus reference TRBV19 and TRBJ2-5, the full variable domain is DGGITQSPKYLFRKEGQNVTLSCEQNLNHDAMYWYRQDPGQGLRLIYYSQIVNDFQKGDIAEGYSVSREKKESFPLTVTSAQKNPTAFYLCASSTQIQETQYFGPGTRLLVL.

V usage is TRBV5-4 and J usage is TRBJ2-5; D possibly corresponds to TRBD2 (6 bases). The CDR3 has 17 amino acids. Germline V gives CDR1 SGHNT, CDR2 YYREEE (reference sequence). The V end was cut by 4 bases, the J end by 2 bases, with 21 bases between. The CDR3 region has the DNA TGTGCCAGCAGCCGGAACCATGGTGGGGCGGGACAAGAGACCCAGTACTTC. As protein: CASSRNHGGAGQETQYF.

The chain recombines TRBV5-1 with TRBJ2-5; TRBD2 aligns across 13 bases. This CDR3 contains 19 residues. V was clipped by 0 bases and J by 3 bases; unmatched bases: 11. The V gene's germline CDR1 is SGHRS and CDR2 YFSETQ. As DNA, the CDR3 is TGCGCCAGCAGCTTGGGACTAGCGGGAGGTTGGGCGTGGGAAGAGACCCAGTACTTC. Its protein is CASSLGLAGGWAWEETQYF.

This clone was detected only a few times. V usage is TRBV7-2 and J usage is TRBJ2-7, with 11 positions matching TRBD2. Germline V gives CDR1 SGHTA, CDR2 FQGNSA. The CDR3 is 16 amino acids. The junction had 6 bases not matched to a gene; V was cut back by 5 bases and J by 0 bases. CDR3 coding DNA: TGTGCCAGCAGCGTGGGACTAGCGGCTACCTCCTACGAGCAGTACTTC. Encoded protein: CASSVGLAATSYEQYF.

This clone occurred a few times. The V gene is TRBV7-3, the J gene TRBJ2-7; D ambiguous. The CDR3 spans 14 residues. V was pared by 3 bases and J by 0 bases, with 9 bases between. The germline CDR1 and CDR2 sequences are SGHTA and FQGTGA. The CDR3 here is CASSFGWNSYEQYF. The CDR3 DNA is TGTGCCAGCAGCTTCGGGTGGAACTCCTACGAGCAGTACTTC.

The genes are TRBV2 and TRBJ1-1, with 8 bases fitting TRBD1. The CDR3 is 14 residues long. The V and J ends lost 1 base and 3 bases, in that order; junction bases with no gene match: 1. Germline V lookup: CDR1 SNHLY, CDR2 FYNNEI. CDR3 nucleotide sequence: TGTGCCAGCAGTGAAGGCAGGGGGCACACTGAAGCTTTCTTT. Translation: CASSEGRGHTEAFF.

This clone was observed a handful of times. The rearrangement uses TRBV5-1 and TRBJ1-4; no clear D. V gave up 0 bases and J gave up 4 bases, with 10 bases separating them. Germline CDR1 is SGHRS and CDR2 is YFSETQ. CDR3 length equals 15 residues. The CDR3 region is CASSLGLLVNEKLFF. CDR3 bases: TGCGCCAGCAGCTTGGGACTCCTCGTTAATGAAAAACTGTTTTTT.

The chain has TRBV7-9 and TRBJ2-2; 9 positions match TRBD1. The CDR3 spans 16 residues. After removal of 5 bases from V and 5 bases from J, the junction contained 9 bases not matched to a gene. Looked up from germline, CDR1 is SEHNR and CDR2 is FQNEAQ (reference sequence). CDR3 residues: CASSRSGTGYTGELFF. CDR3 bases: TGTGCCAGCAGCCGTAGTGGGACAGGGTATACCGGGGAGCTGTTTTTT.

This clone was recorded a few times. The V gene is TRBV19, the J gene TRBJ1-1; tentatively, D is TRBD1 (6 bases). The V gene's germline CDR1 is LNHDA and CDR2 SQIVND (reference sequence). The CDR3 is made up of 15 amino acids. Trimming shortened V by 5 bases and J by 0 bases, and 13 bases separated the two germline ends. The CDR3 sequence is CASSPRTAMNTEAFF. For the CDR3, the DNA is TGTGCCAGTAGTCCCCGGACAGCGATGAACACTGAAGCTTTCTTT.

V and J are TRBV7-8 and TRBJ1-3, with TRBD1 matching 7 bases. Germline-derived CDR1 and CDR2 are SGHVS and FQNEAQ. The CDR3 has 15 amino acids. Trimming took 5 bases from V and 9 from J; bases not matched to a gene: 13. The CDR3 DNA reads TGTGCCAGCAGCGATACAGGGGACACCAGGGGCACCATATATTTT. This translates into CASSDTGDTRGTIYF.

This chain uses TRBV28 with TRBJ2-5, with 9 bases aligning to TRBD2. Per the germline V gene, CDR1 is MDHEN and CDR2 is SYDVKM. The CDR3 is 16 residues long. The ends lost 6 bases at V and 4 bases at J; junction bases unmatched: 12. The CDR3 protein is CASRPGVAGAGETQYF. The CDR3 bases are TGTGCCAGCAGACCGGGGGTAGCGGGAGCTGGAGAGACCCAGTACTTC.

The chain employs TRBV5-1 and TRBJ1-6; a possible D gene is TRBD1 (6 bases). V lost 0 bases, J lost 10 bases, and 14 bases lay in between. This CDR3 contains 15 residues. CDR1 and CDR2 from the germline V gene are SGHRS and YFSETQ. For the CDR3, the DNA is TGCGCCAGCAGCTTGGAAGGACAGTTTAACTCACCCCTCCACTTT. Its protein product is CASSLEGQFNSPLHF.

This chain joins TRBV30 and TRBJ1-4, with D possibly being TRBD1 (5 bases). V was trimmed by 0 bases and J by 6 bases, leaving 11 bases between them. The CDR3 extends over 14 amino acids. From germline, CDR1 is GTSNPN and CDR2 SVGIG (reference sequence). The CDR3 DNA is TGTGCCTGGAGTGTACCGGGGGTGGATGAAAAACTGTTTTTT. Amino acid sequence: CAWSVPGVDEKLFF.

J is TRBJ2-3 and V is TRBV25-1; D gene unclear. V dropped 1 base and J dropped 4 bases, with 6 bases sitting between them. There are 13 residues in the CDR3. In germline, CDR1 is MGHDK, CDR2 SYGVNS. CDR3 nucleotides: TGTGCCAGCAGTGAATCGACTGCAGATACGCAGTATTTT. Translation gives CASSESTADTQYF.

In this sample, this clone turned up a few times. The rearrangement links TRBV25-1 to TRBJ2-1; TRBD2 agrees at 13 bases. Unmatched junction bases numbered 2, after V lost 2 bases and J lost 7 bases. This CDR3 is built from 15 residues. Per germline, CDR1 MGHDK and CDR2 SYGVNS. The CDR3 protein is CASSERTSGSNEQFF. In nucleotides, the CDR3 is TGTGCCAGCAGTGAAAGGACTAGCGGGAGTAATGAGCAGTTCTTC.

In DNA, the CDR3 is TGTGCCAGCAATGCGTTTGCGGGGAACACTGAAGCTTTCTTT. This translates into CASNAFAGNTEAFF. This sequence joins TRBV6-5 and TRBJ1-1; D unresolved. Germline CDR1 MNHEY, CDR2 SVGAGI. This CDR3 has 14 amino acids. The ends were cut back, 7 bases at V and 1 base at J, with 13 bases in the middle.

This clone was counted between two and nine times. The V and J genes are TRBV30 and TRBJ1-5, with D possibly matching TRBD1 (6 bases). The CDR3 runs to 13 residues. Germline V gene data show CDR1 as GTSNPN and CDR2 as SVGIG (reference sequence). The V gene lost 4 bases and the J gene lost 2 bases, with 9 bases spanning the gap. CDR3 DNA: TGTGCCTGGAACCACAGGGGCAATCAGCCCCAGCATTTT. It codes for CAWNHRGNQPQHF. The variable domain in full, completed from reference TRBV30 and TRBJ1-5, reads SQTIHQWPATLVQPVGSPLSLECTVEGTSNPNLYWYRQAAGRGLQLLFYSVGIGQISSEVPQNLSASRPQDRQFILSSKKLLLSDSGFYLCAWNHRGNQPQHFGDGTRLSIL.

V gene TRBV7-6 combines with J gene TRBJ1-4; D perhaps matches TRBD1 (5 bases). Germline V gives CDR1 SGHVS, CDR2 FNYEAQ. This CDR3 region has 15 residues. V was trimmed by 1 base and J by 7 bases, leaving 13 bases between them. The CDR3 DNA reads TGTGCCAGCAGCTTAGTGGTTCCGGGGGGTGAAAAACTGTTTTTT. It specifies CASSLVVPGGEKLFF.

The chain combines TRBV6-1 with TRBJ2-3; D not certain. Trimming took 1 base from V and 0 from J, leaving 5 bases between them. In germline, CDR1 is MNHNS, CDR2 SASEGT. The CDR3 is 14 residues long. CDR3 protein: CASSEGGSTDTQYF. In nucleotides, the CDR3 is TGTGCCAGCAGTGAAGGAGGCAGCACAGATACGCAGTATTTT.